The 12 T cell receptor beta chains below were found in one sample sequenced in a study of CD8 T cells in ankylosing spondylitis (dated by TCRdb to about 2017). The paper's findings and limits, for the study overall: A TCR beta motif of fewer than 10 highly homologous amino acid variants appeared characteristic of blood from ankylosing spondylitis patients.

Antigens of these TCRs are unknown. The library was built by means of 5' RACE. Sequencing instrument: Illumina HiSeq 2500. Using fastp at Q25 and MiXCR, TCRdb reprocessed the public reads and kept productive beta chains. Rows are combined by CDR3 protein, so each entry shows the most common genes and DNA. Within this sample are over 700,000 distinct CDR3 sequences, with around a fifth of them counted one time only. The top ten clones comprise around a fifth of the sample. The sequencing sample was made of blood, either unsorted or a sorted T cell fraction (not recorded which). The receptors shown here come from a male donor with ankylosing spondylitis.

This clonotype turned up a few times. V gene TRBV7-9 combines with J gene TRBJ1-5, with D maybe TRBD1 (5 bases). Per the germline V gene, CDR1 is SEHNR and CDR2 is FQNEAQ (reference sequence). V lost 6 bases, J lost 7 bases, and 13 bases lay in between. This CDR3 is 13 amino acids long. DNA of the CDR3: TGTGCCAGCAGAAAAGACAGTACCCAGCCCCAGCATTTT. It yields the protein CASRKDSTQPQHF.

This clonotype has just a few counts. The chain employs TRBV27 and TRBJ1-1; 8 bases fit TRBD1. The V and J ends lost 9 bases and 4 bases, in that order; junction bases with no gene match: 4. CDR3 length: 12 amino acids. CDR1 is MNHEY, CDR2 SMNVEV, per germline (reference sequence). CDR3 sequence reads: CARNRGGTEAFF. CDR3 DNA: TGTGCCAGAAACAGGGGGGGCACTGAAGCTTTCTTT.

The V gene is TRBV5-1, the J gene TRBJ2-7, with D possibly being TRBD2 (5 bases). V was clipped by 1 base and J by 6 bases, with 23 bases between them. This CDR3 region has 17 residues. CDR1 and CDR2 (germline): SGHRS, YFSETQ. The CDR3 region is CASSLRGGDLGASEQYF. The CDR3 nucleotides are TGCGCCAGCAGCTTGCGCGGTGGGGATTTGGGAGCAAGCGAGCAGTACTTC.

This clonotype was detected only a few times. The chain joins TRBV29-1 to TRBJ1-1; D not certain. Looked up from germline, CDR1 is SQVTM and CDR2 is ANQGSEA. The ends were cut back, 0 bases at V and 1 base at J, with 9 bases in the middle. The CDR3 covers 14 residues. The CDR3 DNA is TGCAGCGTTGAAGATGGGCACCCGAACACTGAAGCTTTCTTT. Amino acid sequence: CSVEDGHPNTEAFF.

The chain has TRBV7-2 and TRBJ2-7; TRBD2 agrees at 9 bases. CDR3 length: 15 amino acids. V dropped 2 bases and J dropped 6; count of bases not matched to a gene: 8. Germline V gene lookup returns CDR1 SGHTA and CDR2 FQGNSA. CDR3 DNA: TGTGCCAGCAGCTTAACCCTAGCGGGATTCGGCGAGCAGTACTTC. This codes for CASSLTLAGFGEQYF. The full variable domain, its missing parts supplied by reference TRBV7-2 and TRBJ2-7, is GAGVSQSPSNKVTEKGKDVELRCDPISGHTALYWYRQSLGQGLEFLIYFQGNSAPDKSGLPSDRFSAERTGGSVSTLTIQRTQQEDSAVYLCASSLTLAGFGEQYFGPGTRLTVT.

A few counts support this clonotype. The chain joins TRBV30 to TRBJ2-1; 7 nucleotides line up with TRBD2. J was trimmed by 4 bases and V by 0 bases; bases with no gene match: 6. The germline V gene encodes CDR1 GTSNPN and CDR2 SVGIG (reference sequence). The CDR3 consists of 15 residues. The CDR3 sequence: CAWSVRRGGYNEQFF. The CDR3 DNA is TGTGCCTGGAGTGTACGGAGGGGAGGGTACAATGAGCAGTTCTTC.

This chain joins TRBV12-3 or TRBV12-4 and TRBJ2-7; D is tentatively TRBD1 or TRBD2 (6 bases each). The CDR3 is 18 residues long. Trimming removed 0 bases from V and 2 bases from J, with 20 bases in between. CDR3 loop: CASSLALWGAGAAYEQYF. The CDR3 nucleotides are TGTGCCAGCAGTTTAGCCCTCTGGGGGGCAGGGGCAGCCTACGAGCAGTACTTC.

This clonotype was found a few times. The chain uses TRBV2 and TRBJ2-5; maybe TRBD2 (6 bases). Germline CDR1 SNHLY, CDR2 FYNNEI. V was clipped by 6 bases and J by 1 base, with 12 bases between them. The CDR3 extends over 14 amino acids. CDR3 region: CASSPGLIQETQYF. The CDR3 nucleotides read TGTGCCAGCAGCCCGGGACTGATCCAAGAGACCCAGTACTTC.

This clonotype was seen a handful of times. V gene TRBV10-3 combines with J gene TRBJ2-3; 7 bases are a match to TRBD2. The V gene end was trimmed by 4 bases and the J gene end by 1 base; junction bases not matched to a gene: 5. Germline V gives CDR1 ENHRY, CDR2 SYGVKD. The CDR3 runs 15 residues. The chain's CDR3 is CAISGGRKGTDTQYF. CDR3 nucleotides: TGTGCCATCAGTGGCGGGAGAAAGGGCACAGATACGCAGTATTTT.

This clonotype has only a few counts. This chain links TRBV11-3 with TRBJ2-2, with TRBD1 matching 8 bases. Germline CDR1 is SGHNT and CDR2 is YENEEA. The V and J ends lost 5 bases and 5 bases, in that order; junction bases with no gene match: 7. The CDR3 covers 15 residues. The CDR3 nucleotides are TGTGCCAGCAGCCCGACGGACAGGGATACCGGGGAGCTGTTTTTT. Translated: CASSPTDRDTGELFF.

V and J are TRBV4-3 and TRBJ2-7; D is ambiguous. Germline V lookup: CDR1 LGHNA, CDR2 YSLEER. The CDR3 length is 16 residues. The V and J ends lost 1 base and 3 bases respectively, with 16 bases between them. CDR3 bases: TGCGCCAGCAGCCAAGGGTACCTTGGGGATGGCTACGAGCAGTACTTC. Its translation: CASSQGYLGDGYEQYF.

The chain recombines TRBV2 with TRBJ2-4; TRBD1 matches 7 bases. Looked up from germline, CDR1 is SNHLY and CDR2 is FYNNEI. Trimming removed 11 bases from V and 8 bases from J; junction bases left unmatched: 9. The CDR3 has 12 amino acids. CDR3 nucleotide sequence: TGTGCCGGAACAGGGGCGGAAGACATTCAGTACTTC. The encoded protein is CAGTGAEDIQYF.